This T cell receptor (beta chain) was captured by sequencing in a study of blood T cells in healthy people across ages. About the research overall: For every two T cells, template switching captured about one barcoded beta molecule.

Whole-study findings and limits: A roughly linear fall in TCR beta diversity per million T cells was seen with increasing age.

Drawing of peripheral blood yielded ten milliliters from each donor. Concerning this clonotype: No antigen is known for it.

The germline gives CDR1 PRHDT, CDR2 FYEKMQ (reference sequence). The CDR3 consists of 16 residues. Germline trimming cut 2 bases from V and 0 bases from J; bases unmatched to any gene: 4. The authors ran a second PCR of about 6 to 11 cycles using a sample-barcoded 5' primer and a J-beta primer mix. TCRdb re-derived calls from the 5' RACE reads in MiXCR, one entry per CDR3 protein. The sample holds about 730,000 distinct CDR3 sequences, about 42% seen once. This clonotype was sampled from a woman aged 60 to 75 in good health. The specimen sequenced was blood. The gene calls are TRBV13 and TRBJ2-1, with TRBD1 matching over 7 bases. The CDR3, as DNA: TGTGCCAGCAGCTTAAAACGGGACAGCTCCTACAATGAGCAGTTCTTC. It specifies CASSLKRDSSYNEQFF.